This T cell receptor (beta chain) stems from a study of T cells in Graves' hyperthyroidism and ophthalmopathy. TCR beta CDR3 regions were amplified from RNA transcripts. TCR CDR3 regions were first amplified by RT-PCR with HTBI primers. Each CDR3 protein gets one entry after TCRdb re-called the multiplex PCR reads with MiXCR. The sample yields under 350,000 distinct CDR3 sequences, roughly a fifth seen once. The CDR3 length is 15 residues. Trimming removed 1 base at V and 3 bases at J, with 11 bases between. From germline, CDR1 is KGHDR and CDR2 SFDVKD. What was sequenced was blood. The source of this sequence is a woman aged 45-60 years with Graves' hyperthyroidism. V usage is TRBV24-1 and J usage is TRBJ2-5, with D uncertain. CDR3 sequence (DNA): TGTGCCACCAGTGATTTCGGGTCAGCCAAAGAGACCCAGTACTTC. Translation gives CATSDFGSAKETQYF.